This TCR beta chain emerged from a study of shared T cell receptors in the human thymus. J lost 2 bases, V lost 2 bases, and 6 bases had no gene match. CDR1 is SGHDT and CDR2 is YYEEEE in the germline V gene. This CDR3 comprises 15 residues. The assay was immunoSEQ multiplex PCR, and TCRdb's table has in-frame clones only and misses some. The repertoire includes hundreds of thousands of clones, about 80% of them detected once, and around 0.013% sits in the top ten. The same data also contributed to another study, on human thymus T cells. Turning to that study: Thymus tissue for the work was resected from patients undergoing corrective heart surgery.

The source is a boy younger than two with a congenital heart defect. The sample was thymocytes. V and J are TRBV5-6 and TRBJ2-7; 8 nucleotides align to TRBD1. The CDR3 reads CASSFRDRRTYEQYF. The CDR3 bases are TGTGCCAGCAGCTTTAGGGACAGGAGGACCTACGAGCAGTACTTC.